What follows are 24 T cell receptor beta chains derived from one specimen sequenced in a study of T cell clones after liver transplantation. Only in-frame clones appear in the TCRdb table, and some are missing; sequencing was by immunoSEQ multiplex PCR. The sample carries 70,000 to 80,000 clones, 90% recorded once. Sequenced here: CD4+ T cells from blood, sampled before liver transplant. All receptors derive from a human donor who received a liver transplant.

Worth noting for this clone: The junction and the germline gene differ at one end; a read error may be behind it. The DNA for the CDR3 is TGCAGTGCTAGTATCGGACTAGTCCTGCACTTC. This sequence encodes CSASIGLVLHF. V is TRBV20-1 and J is TRBJ2-7; the match to TRBD2 covers 7 bases. Germline values: CDR1 DFQATT, CDR2 SNEGSKA (reference sequence). The length of the CDR3 is 11 residues.

The chain links TRBV5-1 to TRBJ2-1; D may be TRBD1 (6 bases). The V end was cut by 0 bases, the J end by 3 bases, with 10 bases between. Per the germline V gene, CDR1 is SGHRS and CDR2 is YFSETQ. The CDR3 length is 15 residues. CDR3 loop: CASSLEDRDYNEQFF. For the CDR3, the DNA is TGCGCCAGCAGCTTGGAGGACAGAGACTACAATGAGCAGTTCTTC.

The chain has TRBV5-4 and TRBJ2-5; weak D call: TRBD2 (7 bases). This CDR3 has 17 residues. CDR1 is SGHNT, CDR2 YYREEE, per germline (reference sequence). V dropped 0 bases and J dropped 5 bases, with 20 bases sitting between them. CDR3 residues: CASSLVGGTPSVETQYF. The CDR3 nucleotides read TGTGCCAGCAGCTTGGTGGGGGGGACACCGAGCGTGGAGACCCAGTACTTC.

The V and J genes are TRBV27 and TRBJ1-2; TRBD1 might be the D (5 bases). The CDR3 is made up of 15 amino acids. The V and J ends lost 7 bases and 4 bases respectively, with 19 bases between them. Germline CDR1 reads MNHEY; CDR2 reads SMNVEV (reference sequence). This chain's CDR3 is CASNPSGRVFYGYTF. DNA of the CDR3: TGTGCCAGCAACCCCTCGGGCAGGGTGTTCTATGGCTACACCTTC.

V is TRBV21-1 and J is TRBJ1-5; the table gives TRBD1 as D, unverified against the DNA. TRBV21-1 is classified as a pseudogene. The CDR3 spans 23 residues. The CDR3 DNA is TGTGCCAGCAGCAAGGGACCCATAACAGGGGATAGGGGCCTCGATAGTAGCAATCAGCCCCAGCATTTT. Protein product: CASSKGPITGDRGLDSSNQPQHF.

This rearrangement joins TRBV6-6 to TRBJ2-2; D is possibly TRBD1 (6 bases). V dropped 6 bases and J dropped 4 bases, with 15 bases sitting between them. The germline V gene encodes CDR1 MNHNY and CDR2 SVGAGI (reference sequence). CDR3 length: 15 amino acids. This chain's CDR3 is CASRVRTAVTGELFF. The CDR3 region has the DNA TGTGCCAGCAGGGTCAGGACAGCCGTCACCGGGGAGCTGTTTTTT.

This chain links TRBV27 with TRBJ2-2, with D tentatively TRBD1 (6 bases). In germline, CDR1 is MNHEY, CDR2 SMNVEV (reference sequence). This CDR3 comprises 14 residues. The V gene lost 6 bases and the J gene lost 3 bases, with 11 bases spanning the gap. CDR3 in amino acids: CASRSGVYTGELFF. The CDR3 DNA follows: TGTGCCAGCAGGTCAGGGGTGTACACCGGGGAGCTGTTTTTT.

The chain couples TRBV19 to TRBJ2-2; tentative D call: TRBD1 (5 bases). Per the germline V gene, CDR1 is LNHDA and CDR2 is SQIVND (reference sequence). This CDR3 comprises 16 residues. The V gene lost 7 bases and the J gene lost 0 bases, with 15 bases spanning the gap. The CDR3 protein is CASIDWGYANTGELFF. The CDR3 nucleotides are TGTGCCAGTATTGACTGGGGCTACGCGAACACCGGGGAGCTGTTTTTT.

The chain couples TRBV5-1 to TRBJ2-7; 8 nucleotides line up with TRBD1. CDR1 and CDR2 (germline): SGHRS, YFSETQ. V gave up 4 bases and J gave up 0 bases; unmatched junction bases: 9. This CDR3 has 16 residues. The CDR3, as DNA: TGCGCCAGCAGCCCAGGGACAGGTGAAAGCTCCTACGAGCAGTACTTC. Its protein is CASSPGTGESSYEQYF. Complete variable domain (other parts from reference TRBV5-1 and TRBJ2-7): KAGVTQTPRYLIKTRGQQVTLSCSPISGHRSVSWYQQTPGQGLQFLFEYFSETQRNKGNFPGRFSGRQFSNSRSEMNVSTLELGDSALYLCASSPGTGESSYEQYFGPGTRLTVT.

V usage is TRBV5-1 and J usage is TRBJ1-2; tentative D call: TRBD1 (6 bases). The V end lost 2 bases, the J end lost 6 bases, and 17 bases lay between the germline ends. The CDR3 loop spans 15 amino acids. Germline V gene lookup returns CDR1 SGHRS and CDR2 YFSETQ. CDR3 DNA: TGCGCCAGCAGCTTAAAAGCGGGGGCGCTGGATGGCTACACCTTC. Its protein product is CASSLKAGALDGYTF. Variable domain in full (rest from reference TRBV5-1 and TRBJ1-2): KAGVTQTPRYLIKTRGQQVTLSCSPISGHRSVSWYQQTPGQGLQFLFEYFSETQRNKGNFPGRFSGRQFSNSRSEMNVSTLELGDSALYLCASSLKAGALDGYTFGSGTRLTVV.

This clone has a single count. The V call is TRBV28, the J call TRBJ2-1; 8 bases match TRBD1. The V segment lost 3 bases and the J segment 5 bases; nucleotides outside the gene matches: 6. The CDR3 runs to 15 residues. In germline, CDR1 is MDHEN, CDR2 SYDVKM. The CDR3 region is CASSFRDRSDNEQFF. As DNA, the CDR3 is TGTGCCAGCAGTTTCCGGGACAGGAGCGACAATGAGCAGTTCTTC.

The CDR3 bases are TGTGCCAGCAGCCCGACCGGGACAAACTATGGCTACACCTTC. Its translation: CASSPTGTNYGYTF. V usage is TRBV5-6 and J usage is TRBJ1-2; a possible D gene is TRBD1 (6 bases). V lost 4 bases and J lost 2, with 12 bases in between. The CDR3 extends over 14 amino acids. CDR1 is SGHDT and CDR2 is YYEEEE in the germline V gene.

CDR3 bases: TGTGCCAGCAGCTTAGCCCTGAGGCTCCCCACGGCTGGGGCCAACGTCCTGACTTTC. This codes for CASSLALRLPTAGANVLTF. The chain couples TRBV11-1 to TRBJ2-6, with no clear D. The V end lost 0 bases, the J end lost 2 bases, and 17 bases lay between the germline ends. The CDR3 has 19 residues. Per the germline V gene, CDR1 is SGHAT and CDR2 is FQDESV (reference sequence).

Here the CDR3 DNA reads TGTGCCAGCAGTTTATTAATAGGGGCAGGGGGAAACACCATATATTTT. Translating it yields CASSLLIGAGGNTIYF. V is TRBV28 and J is TRBJ1-3, with a weak D call TRBD1 (5 bases). The germline gives CDR1 MDHEN, CDR2 SYDVKM. The CDR3 loop spans 16 amino acids. V lost 1 base, J lost 4 bases, and 14 bases lay in between.

V usage is TRBV29-1 and J usage is TRBJ2-5; D ambiguous. Trimming removed 6 bases from V and 5 bases from J, with 13 bases in between. The V gene's germline CDR1 is SQVTM and CDR2 ANQGSEA. The CDR3 extends over 12 amino acids. CDR3 sequence (DNA): TGCAGCGTGGCGCCAGTTTTTGAGACCCAGTACTTC. It encodes CSVAPVFETQYF.

The chain links TRBV12-5 to TRBJ1-1; TRBD1 might be the D (5 bases). V was clipped by 2 bases and J by 4 bases, with 8 bases between them. The CDR3 is made up of 13 amino acids. Per the germline V gene, CDR1 is LGHNT and CDR2 is FRNRAP. The CDR3 nucleotides read TGTGCTAGTGGTTTGAGGGGTCCCACTGAAGCTTTCTTT. This translates into CASGLRGPTEAFF. The full variable domain, its missing parts supplied by reference TRBV12-5 and TRBJ1-1, is DARVTQTPRHKVTEMGQEVTMRCQPILGHNTVFWYRQTMMQGLELLAYFRNRAPLDDSGMPKDRFSAEMPDATLATLKIQPSEPRDSAVYFCASGLRGPTEAFFGQGTRLTVV.

J is TRBJ1-3 and V is TRBV18; D is unclear. The germline V gene encodes CDR1 KGHSH and CDR2 LQKENI. The CDR3 loop spans 13 amino acids. Trimming pared 2 bases from V and 1 base from J, leaving 3 bases between. The CDR3: CASSPGSGNTIYF. The DNA of the CDR3 is TGTGCCAGCTCACCAGGGTCTGGAAACACCATATATTTT.

Of note for this clone: Relative to the germline gene, one junction end is altered; a read error may explain this. This sequence joins TRBV11-2 and TRBJ2-7; TRBD1 matches 7 bases. Germline assignment: CDR1 SGHAT and CDR2 FQNNGV. This CDR3 contains 13 residues. Written as DNA, the CDR3 is TGTGCCAGCAGCTTAGATTCCGGGACAGTCCTTCACTTC. It encodes CASSLDSGTVLHF.

The V gene is TRBV11-2, the J gene TRBJ2-1; D perhaps matches TRBD1 (6 bases). There are 15 residues in the CDR3. Germline lookup yields CDR1 SGHAT and CDR2 FQNNGV. Trimming removed 0 bases at V and 3 bases at J, with 9 bases between. CDR3 in amino acids: CASSLEGARYNEQFF. CDR3 bases: TGTGCCAGCAGCTTAGAGGGGGCGCGCTACAATGAGCAGTTCTTC.

The chain couples TRBV29-1 to TRBJ2-3; 9 bases map to TRBD2. CDR3 length: 14 amino acids. The germline V gene has CDR1 SQVTM and CDR2 ANQGSEA. V was clipped by 8 bases and J by 4 bases; unmatched bases: 10. The CDR3 protein is CSFMGLASPDTQYF. CDR3 DNA sequence: TGCAGCTTCATGGGACTAGCTAGTCCAGATACGCAGTATTTT.

The chain is built from TRBV6-5 and TRBJ2-2; 7 positions agree with TRBD1. The CDR3 is 13 amino acids. J was trimmed by 4 bases and V by 10 bases; bases with no gene match: 6. Germline CDR1 and CDR2: MNHEY and SVGAGI. The CDR3 coding sequence is TGTGCCACCCGACAGGGATTCACCGGGGAGCTGTTTTTT. Encoded protein: CATRQGFTGELFF.

The chain joins TRBV7-9 to TRBJ1-1; D call uncertain. Per germline, CDR1 SEHNR and CDR2 FQNEAQ (reference sequence). V was shortened by 4 bases and J by 7 bases, with 16 bases between the two germline ends. The CDR3 consists of 14 residues. CDR3 nucleotides: TGTGCCAGCAGCTCACTCGACACCGGAGGTGAAGCTTTCTTT. Residues: CASSSLDTGGEAFF.

The chain combines TRBV15 with TRBJ2-3, with 8 bases identical to TRBD1. Per germline, CDR1 LNHNV and CDR2 YYDKDF (reference sequence). This CDR3 region has 16 residues. V shed 1 base, J shed 3 bases, and the junction held 6 bases outside the gene matches. In nucleotides, the CDR3 is TGTGCCACCAGCAGAGCAGCCAGGGGGCGGACAGATACGCAGTATTTT. It encodes CATSRAARGRTDTQYF. The full variable domain, completed using reference TRBV15 and TRBJ2-3, is DAMVIQNPRYQVTQFGKPVTLSCSQTLNHNVMYWYQQKSSQAPKLLFHYYDKDFNNEADTPDNFQSRRPNTSFCFLDIRSPGLGDTAMYLCATSRAARGRTDTQYFGPGTRLTVL.

The sample holds a few counts of this clone. The chain has TRBV2 and TRBJ2-1; 9 nucleotides match TRBD2. V was pared by 10 bases and J by 0 bases, with 7 bases of the junction left unmatched. This CDR3 contains 15 residues. The germline V gene has CDR1 SNHLY and CDR2 FYNNEI. In DNA, the CDR3 is TGTGCCACCTCAGGGACTAGCCACTCCTACAATGAGCAGTTCTTC. Protein product: CATSGTSHSYNEQFF. The whole variable domain, remainder taken from reference TRBV2 and TRBJ2-1, is EPEVTQTPSHQVTQMGQEVILRCVPISNHLYFYWYRQILGQKVEFLVSFYNNEISEKSEIFDDQFSVERPDGSNFTLKIRSTKLEDSAMYFCATSGTSHSYNEQFFGPGTRLTVL.